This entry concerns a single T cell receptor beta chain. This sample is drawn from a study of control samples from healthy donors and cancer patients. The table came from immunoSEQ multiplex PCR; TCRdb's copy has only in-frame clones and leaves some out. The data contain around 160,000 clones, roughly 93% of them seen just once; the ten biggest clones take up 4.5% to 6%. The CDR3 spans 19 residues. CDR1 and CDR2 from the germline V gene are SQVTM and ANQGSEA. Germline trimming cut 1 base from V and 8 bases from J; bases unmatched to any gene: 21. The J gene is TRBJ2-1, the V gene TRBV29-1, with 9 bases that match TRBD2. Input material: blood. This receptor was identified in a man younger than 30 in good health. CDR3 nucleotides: TGCAGCGTTGAAGGAGGAAGATTCGATAGCGGGAGAAAAGGGGATGAGCAGTTCTTC. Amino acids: CSVEGGRFDSGRKGDEQFF.